This T cell receptor beta chain comes out of a study of T-cell memory formation after mild COVID-19. Overall study context: TCR clusters largely stayed donor specific.

Study findings and constraints: A subset of responding clones appeared in pre-infection memory, suggesting cross-reactive memory joined. There was no confirmation that second-wave clones peaking on day 37 were SARS-CoV-2 specific.

The CDR3 contains 12 residues. Trimming removed 2 bases from V and 6 bases from J, with 6 bases in between. This clonotype turned up a few times. As yet, its antigen is unknown. Using constant-segment primers, 5'RACE produced TCR alpha and TCR beta cDNA libraries carrying sample barcodes and UMIs. TCRdb re-derived calls from the 5' RACE reads in MiXCR, one entry per CDR3 protein. The sample holds roughly 130,000 distinct CDR3 sequences; about 5.9% are singletons and the top ten take approximately 2.1%. Input material: PBMCs or a T cell subset sorted from them (not recorded which). The source of this sequence is an adult woman who had mild COVID-19 (a few samples of this study predate the infection). Cell type and time point are not known. The chain recombines TRBV12-3 or TRBV12-4 with TRBJ2-3; D call uncertain. CDR3 in amino acids: CASSLQEDTQYF. The CDR3 region has the DNA TGTGCCAGCAGTTTACAGGAGGATACGCAGTATTTT.